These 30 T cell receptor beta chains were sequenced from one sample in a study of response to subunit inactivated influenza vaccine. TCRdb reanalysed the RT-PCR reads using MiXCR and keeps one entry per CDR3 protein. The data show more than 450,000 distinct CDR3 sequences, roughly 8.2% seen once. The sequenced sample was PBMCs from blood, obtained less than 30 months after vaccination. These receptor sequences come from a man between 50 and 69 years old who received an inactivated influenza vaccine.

In DNA, the CDR3 is TGTGCCACCAGTGAATCCACCGGACTAGCGGGAGAATTCTTC. Its protein is CATSESTGLAGEFF. The gene calls are TRBV24-1 and TRBJ2-1; 13 bases line up with TRBD2. V was pared by 4 bases and J by 16 bases, with 9 bases of the junction left unmatched. This CDR3 is 14 amino acids long. The germline CDR1 and CDR2 sequences are KGHDR and SFDVKD.

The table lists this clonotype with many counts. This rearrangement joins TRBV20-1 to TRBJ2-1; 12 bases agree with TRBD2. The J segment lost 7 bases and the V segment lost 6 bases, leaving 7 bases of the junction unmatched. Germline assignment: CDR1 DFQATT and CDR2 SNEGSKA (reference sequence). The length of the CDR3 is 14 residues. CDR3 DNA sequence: TGCAGTGCAATGCTAGCGGGGGGGCGGAATGAGCAGTTCTTC. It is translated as CSAMLAGGRNEQFF.

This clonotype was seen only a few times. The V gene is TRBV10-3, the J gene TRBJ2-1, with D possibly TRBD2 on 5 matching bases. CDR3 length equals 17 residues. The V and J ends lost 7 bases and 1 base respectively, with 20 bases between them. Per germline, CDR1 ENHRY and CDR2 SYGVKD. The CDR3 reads CAITASPGSDSYNEQFF. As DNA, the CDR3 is TGTGCCATCACGGCTAGCCCCGGTAGTGATTCCTACAATGAGCAGTTCTTC.

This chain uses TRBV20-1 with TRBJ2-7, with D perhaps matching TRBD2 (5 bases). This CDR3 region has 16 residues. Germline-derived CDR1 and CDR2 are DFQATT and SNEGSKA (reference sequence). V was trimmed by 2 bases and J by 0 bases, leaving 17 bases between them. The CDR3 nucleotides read TGCAGTGCTAGACGGGGTAAAAAGCTAAGCTCCTACGAGCAGTACTTC. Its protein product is CSARRGKKLSSYEQYF.

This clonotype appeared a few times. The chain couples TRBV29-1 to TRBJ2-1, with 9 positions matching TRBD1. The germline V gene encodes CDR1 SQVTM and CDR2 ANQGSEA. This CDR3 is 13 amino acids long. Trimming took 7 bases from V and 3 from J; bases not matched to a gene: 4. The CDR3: CSAPGQGYNEQFF. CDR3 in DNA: TGCAGCGCCCCGGGACAGGGCTACAATGAGCAGTTCTTC.

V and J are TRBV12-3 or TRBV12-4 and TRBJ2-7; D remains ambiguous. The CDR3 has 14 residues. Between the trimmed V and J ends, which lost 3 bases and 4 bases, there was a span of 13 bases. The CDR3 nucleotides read TGTGCCAGCAGTTTTCCTGGACGGAAATACGAGCAGTACTTC. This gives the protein CASSFPGRKYEQYF.

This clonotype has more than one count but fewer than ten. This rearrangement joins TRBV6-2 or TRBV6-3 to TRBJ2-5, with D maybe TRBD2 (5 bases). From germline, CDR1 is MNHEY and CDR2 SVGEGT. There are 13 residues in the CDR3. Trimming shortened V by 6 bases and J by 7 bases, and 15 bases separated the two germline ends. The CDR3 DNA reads TGTGCCAGCAGCCGAGGGCCCAAAGGGACCCAGTACTTC. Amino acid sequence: CASSRGPKGTQYF.

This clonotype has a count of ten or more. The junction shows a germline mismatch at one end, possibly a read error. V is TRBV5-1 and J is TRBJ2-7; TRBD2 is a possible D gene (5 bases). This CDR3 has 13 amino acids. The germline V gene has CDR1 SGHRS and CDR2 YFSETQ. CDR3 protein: CASSLVGEYEQYF. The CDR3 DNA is TGTGCCAGCAGTTTGGTGGGAGAGTACGAGCAGTACTTC.

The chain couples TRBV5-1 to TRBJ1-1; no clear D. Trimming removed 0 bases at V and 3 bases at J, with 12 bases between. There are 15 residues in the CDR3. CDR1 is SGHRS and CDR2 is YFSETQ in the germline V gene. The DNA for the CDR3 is TGCGCCAGCAGCTTGGCATCGGGGTTGGACACTGAAGCTTTCTTT. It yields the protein CASSLASGLDTEAFF.

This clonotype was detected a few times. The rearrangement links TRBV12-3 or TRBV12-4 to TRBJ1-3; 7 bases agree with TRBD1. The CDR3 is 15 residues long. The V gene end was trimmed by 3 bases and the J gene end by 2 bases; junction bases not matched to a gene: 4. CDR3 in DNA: TGTGCCAGCAGTTTTGCCGGGACAGCTGGAAACACCATATATTTT. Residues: CASSFAGTAGNTIYF.

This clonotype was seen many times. For the CDR3, the DNA is TGCAGCGACCGCATGCCCGGACTGGTACACAATGAGCAGTTCTTC. This codes for CSDRMPGLVHNEQFF. The chain combines TRBV29-1 with TRBJ2-1; maybe TRBD2 (5 bases). There are 15 residues in the CDR3. Trimming removed 7 bases from V and 5 bases from J, with 21 bases in between. Germline assignment: CDR1 SQVTM and CDR2 ANQGSEA.

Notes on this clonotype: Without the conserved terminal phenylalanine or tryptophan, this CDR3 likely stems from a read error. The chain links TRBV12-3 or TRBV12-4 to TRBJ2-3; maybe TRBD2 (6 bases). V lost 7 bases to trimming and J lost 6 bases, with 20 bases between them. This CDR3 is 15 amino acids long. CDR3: CASKPGGASGDTQYS. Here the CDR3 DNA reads TGTGCCAGCAAACCGGGCGGGGCCTCAGGTGATACGCAGTATTCT.

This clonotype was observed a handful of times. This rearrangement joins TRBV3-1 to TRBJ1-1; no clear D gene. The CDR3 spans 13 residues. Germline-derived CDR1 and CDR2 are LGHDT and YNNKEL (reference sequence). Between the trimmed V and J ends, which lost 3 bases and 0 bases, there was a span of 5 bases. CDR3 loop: CASSQQVNTEAFF. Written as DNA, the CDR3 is TGTGCCAGCAGCCAGCAGGTGAACACTGAAGCTTTCTTT.

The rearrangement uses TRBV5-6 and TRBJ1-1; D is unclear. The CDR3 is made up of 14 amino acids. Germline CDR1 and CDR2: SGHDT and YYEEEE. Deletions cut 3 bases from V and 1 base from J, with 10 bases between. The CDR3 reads CASSSLRANTEAFF. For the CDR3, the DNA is TGTGCCAGCAGCTCCTTAAGGGCGAACACTGAAGCTTTCTTT.

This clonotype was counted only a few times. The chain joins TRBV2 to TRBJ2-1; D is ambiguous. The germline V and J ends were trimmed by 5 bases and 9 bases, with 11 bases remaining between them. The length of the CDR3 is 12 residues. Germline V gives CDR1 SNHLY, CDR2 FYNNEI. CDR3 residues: CASSPQTGEQFF. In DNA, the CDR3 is TGTGCCAGCAGTCCCCAAACGGGTGAGCAGTTCTTC.

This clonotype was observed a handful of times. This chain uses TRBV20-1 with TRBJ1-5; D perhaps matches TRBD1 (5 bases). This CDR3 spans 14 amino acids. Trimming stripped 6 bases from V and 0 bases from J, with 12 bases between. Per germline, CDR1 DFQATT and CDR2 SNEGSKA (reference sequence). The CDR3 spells CSAGVGASNQPQHF. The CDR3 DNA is TGCAGTGCCGGCGTAGGGGCTAGCAATCAGCCCCAGCATTTT.

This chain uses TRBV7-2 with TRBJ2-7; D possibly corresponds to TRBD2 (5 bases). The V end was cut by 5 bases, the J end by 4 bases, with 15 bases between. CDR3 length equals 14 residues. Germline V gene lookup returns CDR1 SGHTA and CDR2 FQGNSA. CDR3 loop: CASSPGIAPYEQYF. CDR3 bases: TGTGCCAGCAGCCCCGGGATAGCGCCGTACGAGCAGTACTTC.

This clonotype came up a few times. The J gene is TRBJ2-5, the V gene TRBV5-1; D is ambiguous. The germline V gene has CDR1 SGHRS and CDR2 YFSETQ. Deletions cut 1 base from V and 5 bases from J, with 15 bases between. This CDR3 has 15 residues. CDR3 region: CASSLTQERRETQYF. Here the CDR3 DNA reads TGCGCCAGCAGCTTGACTCAAGAGCGTAGGGAGACCCAGTACTTC.

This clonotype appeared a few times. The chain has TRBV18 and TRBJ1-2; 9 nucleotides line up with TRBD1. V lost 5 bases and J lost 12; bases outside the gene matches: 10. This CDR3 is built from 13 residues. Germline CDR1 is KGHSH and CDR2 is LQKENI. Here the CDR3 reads CASSTDRGSVHTF. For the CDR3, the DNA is TGTGCCAGCTCAACGGACAGGGGTTCAGTTCACACCTTC.

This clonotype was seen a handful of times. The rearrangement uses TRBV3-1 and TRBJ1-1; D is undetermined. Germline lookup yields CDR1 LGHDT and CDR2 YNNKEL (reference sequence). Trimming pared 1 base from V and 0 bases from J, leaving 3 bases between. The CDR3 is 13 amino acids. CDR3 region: CASSQALNTEAFF. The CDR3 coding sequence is TGTGCCAGCAGCCAAGCCTTGAACACTGAAGCTTTCTTT.

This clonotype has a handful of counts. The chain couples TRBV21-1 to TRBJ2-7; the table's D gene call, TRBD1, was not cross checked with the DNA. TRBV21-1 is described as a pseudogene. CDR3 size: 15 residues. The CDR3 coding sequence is TGTGCCAGCAGCAAATCGGGGGATAGGGCTGACGAGCAGTACTTC. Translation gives CASSKSGDRADEQYF.

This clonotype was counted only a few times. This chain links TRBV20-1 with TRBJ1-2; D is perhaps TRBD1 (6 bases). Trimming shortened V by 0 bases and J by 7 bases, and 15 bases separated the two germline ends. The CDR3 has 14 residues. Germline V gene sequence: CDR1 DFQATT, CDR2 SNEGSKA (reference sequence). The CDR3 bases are TGCAGTGCTAGAGAAAGTCAGGGGAGTGGTGGCTACACCTTC. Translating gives CSARESQGSGGYTF.

CDR3 DNA: TGTGCCAGCAGCTTAGTACTAGCGGGAGACACCGGGGAGCTGTTTTTT. Encoded protein: CASSLVLAGDTGELFF. The V call is TRBV7-3, the J call TRBJ2-2, with 11 bases lining up with TRBD2. Per germline, CDR1 SGHTA and CDR2 FQGTGA. The length of the CDR3 is 16 residues. The V and J ends lost 2 bases and 3 bases, in that order; junction bases with no gene match: 2.

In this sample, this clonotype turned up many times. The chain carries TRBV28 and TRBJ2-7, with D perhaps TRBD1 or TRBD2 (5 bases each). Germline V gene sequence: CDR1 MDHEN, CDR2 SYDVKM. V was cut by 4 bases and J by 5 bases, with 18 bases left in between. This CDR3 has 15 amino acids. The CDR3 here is CASSSIGTGTDEQYF. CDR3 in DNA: TGTGCCAGCAGTTCCATCGGGACGGGGACCGACGAGCAGTACTTC.

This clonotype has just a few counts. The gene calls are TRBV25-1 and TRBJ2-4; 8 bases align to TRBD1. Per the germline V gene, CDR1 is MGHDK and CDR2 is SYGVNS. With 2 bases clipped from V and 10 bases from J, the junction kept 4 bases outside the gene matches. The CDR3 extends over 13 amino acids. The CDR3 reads CASSEQGAGIQYF. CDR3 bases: TGTGCCAGCAGTGAACAGGGGGCGGGGATTCAGTACTTC.

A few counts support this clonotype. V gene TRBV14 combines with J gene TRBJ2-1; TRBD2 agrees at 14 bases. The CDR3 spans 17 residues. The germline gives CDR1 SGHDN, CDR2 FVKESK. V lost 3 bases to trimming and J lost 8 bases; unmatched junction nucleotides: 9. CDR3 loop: CASSQQRGLAGVYEQFF. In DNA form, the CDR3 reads TGTGCCAGCAGCCAGCAAAGGGGACTAGCGGGAGTCTATGAGCAGTTCTTC.

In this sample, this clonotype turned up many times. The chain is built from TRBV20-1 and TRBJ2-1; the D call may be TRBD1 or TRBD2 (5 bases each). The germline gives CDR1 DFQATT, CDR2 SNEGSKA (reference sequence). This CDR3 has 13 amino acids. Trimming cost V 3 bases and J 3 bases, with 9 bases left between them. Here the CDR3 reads CSASGTNYNEQFF. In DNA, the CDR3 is TGCAGTGCTAGCGGGACGAACTACAATGAGCAGTTCTTC.

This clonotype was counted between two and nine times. For the CDR3, the DNA is TGTGCCAGCAGCCATTTACACAATGAGCAGTTCTTC. As protein: CASSHLHNEQFF. The chain uses TRBV3-1 and TRBJ2-1; D remains unclear. From germline, CDR1 is LGHDT and CDR2 YNNKEL (reference sequence). The CDR3 is 12 amino acids. V lost 3 bases and J 5 bases, leaving 5 bases between the germline ends.

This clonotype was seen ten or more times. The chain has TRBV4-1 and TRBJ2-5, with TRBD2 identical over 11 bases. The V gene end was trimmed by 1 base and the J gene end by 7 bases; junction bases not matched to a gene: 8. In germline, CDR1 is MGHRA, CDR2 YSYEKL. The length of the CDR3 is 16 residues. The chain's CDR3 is CASSQGLAGTPGTQYF. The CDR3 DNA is TGCGCCAGCAGCCAAGGACTAGCGGGGACCCCAGGGACCCAGTACTTC.

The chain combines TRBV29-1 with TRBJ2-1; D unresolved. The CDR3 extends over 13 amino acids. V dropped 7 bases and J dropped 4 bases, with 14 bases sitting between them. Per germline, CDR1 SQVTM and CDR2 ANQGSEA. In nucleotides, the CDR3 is TGCAGCGCCTGGTCAGAGCTGTACAATGAGCAGTTCTTC. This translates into CSAWSELYNEQFF.